This T cell receptor beta chain stems from a study of human T cells and chemical hapten exposure. Study as a whole: TCR yields per sample varied mostly from small pooled library volume differences.

This clonotype was observed a few times. Its antigen is currently unknown. Single cDNA molecules in the library carried unique molecular identifiers attached during preparation. TCRdb fed the RACE reads into MiXCR, producing one record per CDR3 protein. This table has 45,000 or so distinct CDR3 sequences, about 4.1% appearing once. The time point here: healthy volunteer bleed at 2 weeks. Unfractionated whole blood yielded the extracted total RNA. Study outcomes and limitations: TCRs whose frequency exceeded 1 in 1000 remained the same following DPC sensitization.

The origin of this receptor is a human donor in good health. Some clones in this sample may be carry-over from other donors' samples. Sequenced input: whole blood.

The CDR3 DNA reads TGTGCCATCAGCGAAGACAGGGGGCGGACCTACGAGCAGTACTTC. It codes for CAISEDRGRTYEQYF. The chain links TRBV10-3 to TRBJ2-7; 10 bases fit TRBD1. This CDR3 is 15 amino acids long. The V segment lost 6 bases and the J segment 2 bases; nucleotides outside the gene matches: 7. Germline V gene sequence: CDR1 ENHRY, CDR2 SYGVKD.